Listed here is a single T cell receptor (beta chain). Its antigen remains unknown. TCRdb analysed the 5' RACE reads with MiXCR anew, one entry per CDR3 protein. This table holds about 350,000 distinct CDR3 sequences, around 15% found once. The sample originates from a study of T-cell memory formation after mild COVID-19. About the study: TCR clustering was largely donor specific.

Findings of the study overall: The finding that pre-infection memory included some responding clones suggested that cross-reactive memory joined.

The V gene's germline CDR1 is WNHNN and CDR2 SYGVQD (reference sequence). Deletions cut 2 bases from V and 4 bases from J, with 9 bases between. This CDR3 is 14 amino acids long. The TCR comes from a man aged 18 to 29 who had mild COVID-19 (a few samples of this study predate the infection). Cell type and time point are not known. V and J are TRBV10-1 and TRBJ2-1; D is possibly TRBD1 or TRBD2 (6 bases each). The sequenced material came from PBMCs or a T cell subset sorted from them (not recorded which). CDR3 DNA sequence: TGCGCCAGCAGTGAGAGGGGGGAATACAATGAGCAGTTCTTC. Residues: CASSERGEYNEQFF.